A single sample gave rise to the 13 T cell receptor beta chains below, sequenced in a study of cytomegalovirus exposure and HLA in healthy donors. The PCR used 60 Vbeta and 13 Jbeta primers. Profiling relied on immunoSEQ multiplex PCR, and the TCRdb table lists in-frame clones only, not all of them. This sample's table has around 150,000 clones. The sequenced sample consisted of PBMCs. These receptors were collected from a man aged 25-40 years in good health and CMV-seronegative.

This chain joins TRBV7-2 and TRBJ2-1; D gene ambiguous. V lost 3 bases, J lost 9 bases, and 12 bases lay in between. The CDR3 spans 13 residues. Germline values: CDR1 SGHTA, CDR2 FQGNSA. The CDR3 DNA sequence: TGTGCCAGCAGCTTCGGTTCGTTTTCTGAGCAGTTCTTC. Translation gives CASSFGSFSEQFF.

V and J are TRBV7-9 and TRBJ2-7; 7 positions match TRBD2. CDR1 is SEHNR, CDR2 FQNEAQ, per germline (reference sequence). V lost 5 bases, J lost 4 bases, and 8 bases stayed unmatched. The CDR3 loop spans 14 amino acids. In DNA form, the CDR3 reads TGTGCCAGCAGCCCCGGGACTACCGTATACGAGCAGTACTTC. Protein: CASSPGTTVYEQYF.

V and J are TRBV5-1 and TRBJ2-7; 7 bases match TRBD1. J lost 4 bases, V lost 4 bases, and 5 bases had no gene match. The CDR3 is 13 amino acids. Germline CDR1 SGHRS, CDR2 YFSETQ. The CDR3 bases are TGCGCCAGCAGCGTACAGGGGTTTTACGAGCAGTACTTC. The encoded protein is CASSVQGFYEQYF. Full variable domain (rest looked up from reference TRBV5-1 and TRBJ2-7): KAGVTQTPRYLIKTRGQQVTLSCSPISGHRSVSWYQQTPGQGLQFLFEYFSETQRNKGNFPGRFSGRQFSNSRSEMNVSTLELGDSALYLCASSVQGFYEQYFGPGTRLTVT.

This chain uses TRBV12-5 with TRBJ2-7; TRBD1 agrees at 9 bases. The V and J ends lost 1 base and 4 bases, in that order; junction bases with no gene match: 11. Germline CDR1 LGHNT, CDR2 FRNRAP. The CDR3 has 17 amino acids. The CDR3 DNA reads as TGTGCTAGTGGTTTGGCCTACGGACAGGGGATTTTTTACGAGCAGTACTTC. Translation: CASGLAYGQGIFYEQYF.

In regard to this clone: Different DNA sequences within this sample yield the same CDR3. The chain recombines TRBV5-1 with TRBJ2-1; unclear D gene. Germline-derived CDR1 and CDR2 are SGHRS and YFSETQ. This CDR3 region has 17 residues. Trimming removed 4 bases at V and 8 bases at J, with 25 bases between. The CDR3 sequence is CASSLRLMHQLWDEQFF. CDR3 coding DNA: TGCGCCAGCAGCCTCCGACTTATGCACCAATTATGGGATGAGCAGTTCTTC.

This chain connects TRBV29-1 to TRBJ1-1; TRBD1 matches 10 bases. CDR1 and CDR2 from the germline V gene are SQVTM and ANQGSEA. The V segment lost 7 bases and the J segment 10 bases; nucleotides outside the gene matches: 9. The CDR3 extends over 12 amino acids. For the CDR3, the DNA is TGCAGCGCCCGGGACAGGGGAATAGTAGCTTTCTTT. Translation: CSARDRGIVAFF.

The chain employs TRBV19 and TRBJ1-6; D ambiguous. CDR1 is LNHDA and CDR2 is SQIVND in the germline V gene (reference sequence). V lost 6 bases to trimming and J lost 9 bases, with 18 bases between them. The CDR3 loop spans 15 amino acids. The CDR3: CASSILGTETSPLHF. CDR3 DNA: TGTGCCAGTAGCATCCTAGGAACTGAAACTTCACCCCTCCACTTT.

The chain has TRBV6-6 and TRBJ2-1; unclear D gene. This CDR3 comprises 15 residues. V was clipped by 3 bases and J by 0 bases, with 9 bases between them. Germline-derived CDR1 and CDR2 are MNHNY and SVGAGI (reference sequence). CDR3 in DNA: TGTGCCAGCAGTTATAACAATCCCTCCTACAATGAGCAGTTCTTC. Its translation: CASSYNNPSYNEQFF.

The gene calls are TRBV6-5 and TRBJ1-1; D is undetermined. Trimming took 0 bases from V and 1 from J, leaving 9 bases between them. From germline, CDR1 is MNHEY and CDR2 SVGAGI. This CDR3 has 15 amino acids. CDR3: CASSYSPTQNTEAFF. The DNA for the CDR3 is TGTGCCAGCAGTTACTCCCCAACACAGAACACTGAAGCTTTCTTT.

CDR3 DNA sequence: TGTGCCAGCCGGGGAGAACCGGGGGAGCTGTTTTTT. This translates into CASRGEPGELFF. V usage is TRBV7-3 and J usage is TRBJ2-2, with D perhaps matching TRBD2 (5 bases). The CDR3 consists of 12 residues. V lost 8 bases and J 8 bases, leaving 12 bases between the germline ends. CDR1 and CDR2 (germline): SGHTA, FQGTGA.

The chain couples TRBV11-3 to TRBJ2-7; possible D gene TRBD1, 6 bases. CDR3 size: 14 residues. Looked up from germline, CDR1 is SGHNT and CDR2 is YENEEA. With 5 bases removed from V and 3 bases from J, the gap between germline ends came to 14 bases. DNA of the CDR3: TGTGCCAGCAGCAACCGGGACACTATCTACGAGCAGTACTTC. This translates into CASSNRDTIYEQYF.

The CDR3 reads CASSLGSGRGTGELFF. The DNA of the CDR3 is TGTGCCAGCAGCCTGGGTAGCGGGAGAGGCACCGGGGAGCTGTTTTTT. The genes are TRBV5-4 and TRBJ2-2, with 9 bases lining up with TRBD2. V was clipped by 4 bases and J by 4 bases; unmatched bases: 8. The V gene's germline CDR1 is SGHNT and CDR2 YYREEE (reference sequence). The CDR3 runs to 16 residues. The full variable domain, rest sourced from reference TRBV5-4 and TRBJ2-2, is ETGVTQSPTHLIKTRGQQVTLRCSSQSGHNTVSWYQQALGQGPQFIFQYYREEENGRGNFPPRFSGLQFPNYSSELNVNALELDDSALYLCASSLGSGRGTGELFFGEGSRLTVL.

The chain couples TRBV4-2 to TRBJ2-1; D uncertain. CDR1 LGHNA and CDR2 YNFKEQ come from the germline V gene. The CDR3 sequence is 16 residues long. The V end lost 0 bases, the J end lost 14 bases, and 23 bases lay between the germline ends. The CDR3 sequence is CASSQDKAIGGHLEFF. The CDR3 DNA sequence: TGTGCCAGCAGCCAAGATAAGGCGATCGGTGGGCACCTTGAGTTCTTC.